This T cell receptor beta chain was identified during a study of blood T cell repertoires in COVID-19. Germline CDR1 SEHNR, CDR2 FQNEAQ (reference sequence). The V end was cut by 11 bases, the J end by 1 base, with 14 bases between. There are 13 residues in the CDR3. TCRdb's copy holds only in-frame clones and misses some; the assay was immunoSEQ multiplex PCR. Of fewer than 200,000 clones listed, around 72% are singletons. This sequence joins TRBV7-9 and TRBJ2-5; no clear D gene. This clonotype was obtained from a woman older than 75 with acute or convalescent COVID-19. The sample comprised peripheral blood. CDR3 residues: CAAAAPAQETQYF. The CDR3 bases are TGTGCCGCCGCGGCCCCTGCCCAAGAGACCCAGTACTTC.